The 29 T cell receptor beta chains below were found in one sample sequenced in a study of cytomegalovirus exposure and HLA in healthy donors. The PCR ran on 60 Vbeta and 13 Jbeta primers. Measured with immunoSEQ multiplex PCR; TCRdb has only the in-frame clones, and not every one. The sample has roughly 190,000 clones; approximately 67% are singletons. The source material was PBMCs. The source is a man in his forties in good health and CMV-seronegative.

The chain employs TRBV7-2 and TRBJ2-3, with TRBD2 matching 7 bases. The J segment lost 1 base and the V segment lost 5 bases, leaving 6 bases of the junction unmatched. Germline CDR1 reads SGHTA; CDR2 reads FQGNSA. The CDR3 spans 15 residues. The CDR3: CASSAPAGGTDTQYF. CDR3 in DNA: TGTGCCAGCAGCGCTCCCGCGGGGGGCACAGATACGCAGTATTTT.

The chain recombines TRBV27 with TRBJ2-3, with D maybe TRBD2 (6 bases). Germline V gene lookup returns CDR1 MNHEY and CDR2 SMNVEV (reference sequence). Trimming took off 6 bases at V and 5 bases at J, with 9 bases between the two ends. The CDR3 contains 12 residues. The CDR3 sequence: CASSGGGDTQYF. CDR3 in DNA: TGTGCCAGCAGCGGGGGAGGAGATACGCAGTATTTT.

The CDR3, as DNA: TGTGCCAGCAGCTTAGGCCCCTCCTTTAGCGGGAGGAGACTCAGGCCTTACAATGAGCAGTTCTTC. It yields the protein CASSLGPSFSGRRLRPYNEQFF. V is TRBV7-3 and J is TRBJ2-1; 10 bases line up with TRBD2. Germline CDR1 and CDR2: SGHTA and FQGTGA. V lost 2 bases to trimming and J lost 4 bases; unmatched junction nucleotides: 23. CDR3 length: 22 amino acids.

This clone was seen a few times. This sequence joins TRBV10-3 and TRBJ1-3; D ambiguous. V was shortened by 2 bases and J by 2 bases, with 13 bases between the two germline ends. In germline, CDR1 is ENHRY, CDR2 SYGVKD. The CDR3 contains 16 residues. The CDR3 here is CAISEPERGTGNTIYF. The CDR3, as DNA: TGTGCCATCAGTGAGCCTGAGCGGGGAACTGGAAACACCATATATTTT.

The CDR3 protein is CASSLGGEETQYF. For the CDR3, the DNA is TGTGCCAGCAGCTTAGGGGGAGAAGAGACCCAGTACTTC. V is TRBV7-9 and J is TRBJ2-5, with D perhaps matching TRBD2 (5 bases). Trimming shortened V by 1 base and J by 3 bases, and 6 bases separated the two germline ends. There are 13 residues in the CDR3. The germline CDR1 and CDR2 sequences are SEHNR and FQNEAQ (reference sequence).

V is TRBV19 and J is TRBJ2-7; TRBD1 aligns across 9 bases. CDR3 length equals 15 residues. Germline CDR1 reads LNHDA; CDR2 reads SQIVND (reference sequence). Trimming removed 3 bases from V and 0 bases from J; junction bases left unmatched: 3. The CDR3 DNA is TGTGCCAGTAGTATTCGGGACAGGGACTCCTACGAGCAGTACTTC. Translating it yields CASSIRDRDSYEQYF.

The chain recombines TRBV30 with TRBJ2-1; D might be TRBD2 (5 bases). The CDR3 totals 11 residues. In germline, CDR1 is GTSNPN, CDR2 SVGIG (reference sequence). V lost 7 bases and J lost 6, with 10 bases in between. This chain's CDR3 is CASTGFNEQFF. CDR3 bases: TGTGCCTCCACGGGGTTCAATGAGCAGTTCTTC.

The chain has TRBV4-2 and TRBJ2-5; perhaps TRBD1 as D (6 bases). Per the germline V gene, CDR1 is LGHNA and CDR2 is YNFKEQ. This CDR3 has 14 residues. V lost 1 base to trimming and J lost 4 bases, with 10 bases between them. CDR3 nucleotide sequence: TGTGCCAGCAGCCAAGTTGGGGGCGTAGAGACCCAGTACTTC. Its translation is CASSQVGGVETQYF.

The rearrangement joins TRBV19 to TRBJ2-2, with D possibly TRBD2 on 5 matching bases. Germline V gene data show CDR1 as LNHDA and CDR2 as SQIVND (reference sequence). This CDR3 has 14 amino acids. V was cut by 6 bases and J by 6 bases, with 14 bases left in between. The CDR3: CASSLALSSGELFF. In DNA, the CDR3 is TGTGCCAGTAGCCTAGCATTAAGTTCCGGGGAGCTGTTTTTT.

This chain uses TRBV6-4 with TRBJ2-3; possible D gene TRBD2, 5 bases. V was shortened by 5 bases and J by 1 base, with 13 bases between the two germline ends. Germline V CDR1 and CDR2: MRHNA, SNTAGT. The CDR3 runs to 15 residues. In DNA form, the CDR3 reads TGTGCCAGCAGTCAGGACTTAACAGGCACAGATACGCAGTATTTT. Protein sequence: CASSQDLTGTDTQYF.

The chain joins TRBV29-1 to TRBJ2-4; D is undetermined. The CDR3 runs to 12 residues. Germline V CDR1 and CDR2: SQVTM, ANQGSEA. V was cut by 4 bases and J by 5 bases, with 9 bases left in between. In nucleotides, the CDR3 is TGCAGCGTTGTCGTACAGCAAAACATTCAGTACTTC. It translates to CSVVVQQNIQYF.

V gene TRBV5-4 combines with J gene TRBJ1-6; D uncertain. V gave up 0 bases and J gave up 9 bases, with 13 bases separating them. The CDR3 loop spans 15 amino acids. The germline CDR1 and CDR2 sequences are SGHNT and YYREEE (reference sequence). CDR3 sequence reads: CASSLEPGIGSPLHF. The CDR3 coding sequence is TGTGCCAGCAGCTTGGAGCCGGGGATAGGTTCACCCCTCCACTTT.

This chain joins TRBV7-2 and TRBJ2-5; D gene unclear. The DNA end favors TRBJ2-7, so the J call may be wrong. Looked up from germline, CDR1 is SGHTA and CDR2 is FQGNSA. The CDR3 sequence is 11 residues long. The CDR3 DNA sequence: TGTGCCAGCAGACTGATTAGCGAGCAGTACTTC. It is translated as CASRLISEQYF.

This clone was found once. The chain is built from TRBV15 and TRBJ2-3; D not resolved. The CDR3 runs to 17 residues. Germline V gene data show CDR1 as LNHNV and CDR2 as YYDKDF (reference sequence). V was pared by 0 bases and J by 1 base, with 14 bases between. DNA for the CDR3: TGTGCCACCAGCAGAGATCTTTTAGATCGCCGCACAGATACGCAGTATTTT. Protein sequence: CATSRDLLDRRTDTQYF.

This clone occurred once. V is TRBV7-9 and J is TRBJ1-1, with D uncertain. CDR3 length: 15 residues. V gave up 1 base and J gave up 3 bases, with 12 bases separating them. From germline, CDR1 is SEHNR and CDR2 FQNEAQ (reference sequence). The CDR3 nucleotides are TGTGCCAGCAGCTTAGAGGAGGTAGGGTACACTGAAGCTTTCTTT. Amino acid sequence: CASSLEEVGYTEAFF.

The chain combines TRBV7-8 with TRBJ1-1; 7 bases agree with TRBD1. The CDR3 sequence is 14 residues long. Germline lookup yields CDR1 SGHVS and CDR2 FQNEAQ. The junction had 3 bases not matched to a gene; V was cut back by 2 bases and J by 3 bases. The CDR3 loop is CASSLRDSYTEAFF. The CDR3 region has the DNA TGTGCCAGCAGCTTACGGGACAGTTACACTGAAGCTTTCTTT.

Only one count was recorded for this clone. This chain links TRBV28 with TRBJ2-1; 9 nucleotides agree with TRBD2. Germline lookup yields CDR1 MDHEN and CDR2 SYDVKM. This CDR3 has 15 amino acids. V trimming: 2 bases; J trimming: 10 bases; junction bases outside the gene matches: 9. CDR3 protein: CASSLLAGGPVEQFF. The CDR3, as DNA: TGTGCCAGCAGTTTACTCGCGGGGGGGCCGGTCGAGCAGTTCTTC.

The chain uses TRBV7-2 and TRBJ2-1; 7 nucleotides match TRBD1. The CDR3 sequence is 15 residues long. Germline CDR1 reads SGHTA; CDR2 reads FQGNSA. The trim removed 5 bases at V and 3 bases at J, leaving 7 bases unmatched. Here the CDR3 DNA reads TGTGCCAGCAGCCCAGGGACAGACCACTACAATGAGCAGTTCTTC. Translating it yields CASSPGTDHYNEQFF. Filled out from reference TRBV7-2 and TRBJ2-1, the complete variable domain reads GAGVSQSPSNKVTEKGKDVELRCDPISGHTALYWYRQSLGQGLEFLIYFQGNSAPDKSGLPSDRFSAERTGGSVSTLTIQRTQQEDSAVYLCASSPGTDHYNEQFFGPGTRLTVL.

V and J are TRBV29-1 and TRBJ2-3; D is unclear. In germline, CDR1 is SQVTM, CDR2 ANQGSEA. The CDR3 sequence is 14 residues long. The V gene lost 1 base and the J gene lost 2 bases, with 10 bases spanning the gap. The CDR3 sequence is CSVEGLSNTDTQYF. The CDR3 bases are TGCAGCGTTGAAGGACTCTCTAACACAGATACGCAGTATTTT.

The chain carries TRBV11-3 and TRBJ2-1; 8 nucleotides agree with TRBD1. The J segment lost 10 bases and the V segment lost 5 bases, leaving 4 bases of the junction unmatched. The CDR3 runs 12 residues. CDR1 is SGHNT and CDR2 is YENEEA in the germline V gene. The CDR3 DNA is TGTGCCAGCAGCGCGACAGGGGAGGAGCAGTTCTTC. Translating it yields CASSATGEEQFF.

The CDR3 DNA reads TGTGCCACCAGCAGAGATTTACTAGCGGGGGCTGGAACCGGGGAGCTGTTTTTT. This sequence encodes CATSRDLLAGAGTGELFF. The V call is TRBV15, the J call TRBJ2-2, with 11 bases identical to TRBD2. The CDR3 runs 18 residues. With 0 bases clipped from V and 5 bases from J, the junction kept 8 bases outside the gene matches. CDR1 and CDR2 from the germline V gene are LNHNV and YYDKDF (reference sequence).

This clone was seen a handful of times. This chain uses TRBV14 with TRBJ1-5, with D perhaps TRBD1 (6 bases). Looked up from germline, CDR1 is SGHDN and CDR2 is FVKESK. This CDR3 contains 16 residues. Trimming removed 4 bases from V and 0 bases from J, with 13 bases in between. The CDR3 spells CASSPGGPNSNQPQHF. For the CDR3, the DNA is TGTGCCAGCAGCCCTGGGGGCCCAAATAGCAATCAGCCCCAGCATTTT.

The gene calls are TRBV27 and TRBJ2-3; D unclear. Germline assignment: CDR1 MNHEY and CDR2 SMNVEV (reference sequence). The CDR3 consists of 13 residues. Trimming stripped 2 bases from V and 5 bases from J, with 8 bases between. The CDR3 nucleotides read TGTGCCAGCAGTTTACCTTCTCGAGATACGCAGTATTTT. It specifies CASSLPSRDTQYF.

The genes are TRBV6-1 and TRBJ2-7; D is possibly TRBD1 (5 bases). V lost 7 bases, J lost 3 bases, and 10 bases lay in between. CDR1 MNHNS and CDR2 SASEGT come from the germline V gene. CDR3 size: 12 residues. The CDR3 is CASIRGNYEQYF. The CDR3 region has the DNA TGTGCCAGCATTAGGGGAAACTACGAGCAGTACTTC.

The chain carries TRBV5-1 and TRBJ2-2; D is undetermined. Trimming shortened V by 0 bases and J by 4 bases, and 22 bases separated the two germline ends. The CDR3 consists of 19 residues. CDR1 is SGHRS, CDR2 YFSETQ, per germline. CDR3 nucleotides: TGCGCCAGCAGCTTGGAATCCGCAGGCTTTTCCTCGTTCACCGGGGAGCTGTTTTTT. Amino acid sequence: CASSLESAGFSSFTGELFF. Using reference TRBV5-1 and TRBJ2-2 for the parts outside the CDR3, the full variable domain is KAGVTQTPRYLIKTRGQQVTLSCSPISGHRSVSWYQQTPGQGLQFLFEYFSETQRNKGNFPGRFSGRQFSNSRSEMNVSTLELGDSALYLCASSLESAGFSSFTGELFFGEGSRLTVL.

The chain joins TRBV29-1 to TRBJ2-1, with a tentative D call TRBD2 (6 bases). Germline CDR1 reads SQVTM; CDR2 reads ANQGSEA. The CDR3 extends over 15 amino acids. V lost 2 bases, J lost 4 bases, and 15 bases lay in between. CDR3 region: CSVERRAETYNEQFF. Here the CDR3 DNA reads TGCAGCGTTGAAAGGAGGGCAGAAACTTACAATGAGCAGTTCTTC.

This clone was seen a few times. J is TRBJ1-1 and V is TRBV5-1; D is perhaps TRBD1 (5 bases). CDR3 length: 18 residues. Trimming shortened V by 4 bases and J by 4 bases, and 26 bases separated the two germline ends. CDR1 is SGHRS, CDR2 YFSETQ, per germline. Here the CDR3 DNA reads TGCGCCAGCAGCCAACTTACCGGGACTCTTTATTGGGGCACTGAAGCTTTCTTT. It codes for CASSQLTGTLYWGTEAFF.

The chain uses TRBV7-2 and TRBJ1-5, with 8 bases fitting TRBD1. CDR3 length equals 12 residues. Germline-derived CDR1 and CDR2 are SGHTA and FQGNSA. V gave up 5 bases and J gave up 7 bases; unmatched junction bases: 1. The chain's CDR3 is CASSNRGQPQHF. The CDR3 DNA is TGTGCCAGCAGCAACAGGGGGCAGCCCCAGCATTTT.

The CDR3 coding sequence is TGTGCCTGGAGTGCAGGTTCCCACCCTGGTAACTATGGCTACACCTTC. Translating it yields CAWSAGSHPGNYGYTF. The V and J genes are TRBV30 and TRBJ1-2; no firm D call. From germline, CDR1 is GTSNPN and CDR2 SVGIG (reference sequence). This CDR3 region has 16 residues. V was pared by 1 base and J by 1 base, with 16 bases between.